These 32 T cell receptor beta chains originate from one sample sequenced in a study of CD4 T cells in relation to SARS-CoV-2 and coronaviruses. Their antigens remain unidentified. CD4+ T cells from unexposed donors were obtained before the COVID-19 pandemic (2011-2018). Isolation of CD4+ T cells took place after 10 days in culture. Assay used: immunoSEQ multiplex PCR; TCRdb lists only in-frame clones, some missing. The repertoire holds more than 25,000 clones, with nearly 80% as singletons. Sequenced input: CD4+ T cells from PBMCs, cultured in vitro. These receptors came from a human donor in good health.

The chain recombines TRBV6-5 with TRBJ1-1; possible D gene TRBD1, 5 bases. The CDR3 is 13 amino acids. V gave up 8 bases and J gave up 4 bases, with 14 bases separating them. CDR1 MNHEY and CDR2 SVGAGI come from the germline V gene. The CDR3 loop reads CASFFDSGTEAFF. CDR3 DNA: TGTGCCAGCTTTTTTGACAGTGGCACTGAAGCTTTCTTT.

V is TRBV30 and J is TRBJ2-7; D could derive from TRBD1 or TRBD2 (5 bases each). This CDR3 has 14 amino acids. In germline, CDR1 is GTSNPN, CDR2 SVGIG (reference sequence). Trimming cost V 4 bases and J 2 bases, with 15 bases left between them. CDR3 amino acids: CAWTLGTATYEQYF. The CDR3 DNA reads as TGTGCCTGGACCTTGGGGACGGCAACCTACGAGCAGTACTTC. Combining the CDR3 with reference TRBV30 and TRBJ2-7 gives the whole variable domain SQTIHQWPATLVQPVGSPLSLECTVEGTSNPNLYWYRQAAGRGLQLLFYSVGIGQISSEVPQNLSASRPQDRQFILSSKKLLLSDSGFYLCAWTLGTATYEQYFGPGTRLTVT.

The chain carries TRBV5-1 and TRBJ2-5; 10 nucleotides match TRBD1. Germline-derived CDR1 and CDR2 are SGHRS and YFSETQ. V trimming: 4 bases; J trimming: 4 bases; junction bases outside the gene matches: 4. The CDR3 length is 14 residues. Written as DNA, the CDR3 is TGCGCCAGCAGCAAGGGACAGGGGCCAGAGACCCAGTACTTC. Encoded protein: CASSKGQGPETQYF.

This chain joins TRBV3-1 (or the pseudogene TRBV3-2) and TRBJ2-1; TRBD2 matches at 11 bases. V shed 8 bases and J 8 bases; nucleotides not matched to a gene: 11. Per germline, CDR1 LGHDT and CDR2 YNNKEL (reference sequence). The CDR3 has 15 amino acids. The CDR3 reads CASLAGTSGGHEQFF. The CDR3 DNA is TGTGCCAGCCTGGCCGGAACTAGCGGGGGTCATGAGCAGTTCTTC.

The chain recombines TRBV2 with TRBJ2-1; 12 nucleotides align to TRBD2. The CDR3 contains 15 residues. With V trimmed by 6 bases and J by 0 bases, 0 bases remained unmatched. In germline, CDR1 is SNHLY, CDR2 FYNNEI. DNA for the CDR3: TGTGCCAGCAGGACTAGCGGGAGCTCCTACAATGAGCAGTTCTTC. This sequence encodes CASRTSGSSYNEQFF. Based on the CDR3 plus reference TRBV2 and TRBJ2-1, the full variable domain is EPEVTQTPSHQVTQMGQEVILRCVPISNHLYFYWYRQILGQKVEFLVSFYNNEISEKSEIFDDQFSVERPDGSNFTLKIRSTKLEDSAMYFCASRTSGSSYNEQFFGPGTRLTVL.

This sequence joins TRBV2 and TRBJ2-1; TRBD2 matches 8 bases. Germline V gene sequence: CDR1 SNHLY, CDR2 FYNNEI. This CDR3 spans 19 amino acids. V gave up 4 bases and J gave up 5 bases; unmatched junction bases: 19. CDR3 loop: CASSVSLAALTPGNNEQFF. The DNA for the CDR3 is TGTGCCAGCAGTGTGTCACTAGCGGCGCTCACCCCCGGGAACAATGAGCAGTTCTTC.

The chain carries TRBV18 and TRBJ2-2; 13 bases line up with TRBD2. Germline CDR1 is KGHSH and CDR2 is LQKENI. This CDR3 is built from 16 residues. J lost 6 bases, V lost 2 bases, and 3 bases had no gene match. The DNA for the CDR3 is TGTGCCAGCTCACCAAGGACTAGCGGGAGTCCCGGGGAGCTGTTTTTT. Translation: CASSPRTSGSPGELFF. Filled out from reference TRBV18 and TRBJ2-2, the complete variable domain reads NAGVMQNPRHLVRRRGQEARLRCSPMKGHSHVYWYRQLPEEGLKFMVYLQKENIIDESGMPKERFSAEFPKEGPSILRIQQVVRGDSAAYFCASSPRTSGSPGELFFGEGSRLTVL.

The V and J genes are TRBV19 and TRBJ1-5; D remains ambiguous. CDR3 length equals 17 residues. Germline assignment: CDR1 LNHDA and CDR2 SQIVND (reference sequence). V lost 1 base, J lost 6 bases, and 19 bases lay in between. CDR3 in DNA: TGTGCCAGTAGTATAGTTTCTGGGCCTGGGGATAGTCAGCCCCAGCATTTT. Translation: CASSIVSGPGDSQPQHF.

This chain links TRBV6-5 with TRBJ2-7; 8 bases fit TRBD1. V shed 0 bases, J shed 5 bases, and the junction held 3 bases outside the gene matches. Looked up from germline, CDR1 is MNHEY and CDR2 is SVGAGI. The CDR3 runs 14 residues. CDR3 coding DNA: TGTGCCAGCAGTTACTCGGGACAGGATAACGAGCAGTACTTC. As protein: CASSYSGQDNEQYF.

This chain joins TRBV27 and TRBJ1-5; 7 positions agree with TRBD1. This CDR3 region has 14 residues. Germline V CDR1 and CDR2: MNHEY, SMNVEV (reference sequence). V lost 10 bases, J lost 5 bases, and 11 bases stayed unmatched. The CDR3 DNA reads TGTGCCACCCGTCGTAGACAGGGCCATCAGCCCCAGCATTTT. Protein product: CATRRRQGHQPQHF.

V is TRBV7-2 and J is TRBJ2-5; no clear D gene. This CDR3 has 15 amino acids. Germline-derived CDR1 and CDR2 are SGHTA and FQGNSA. V lost 2 bases and J 2 bases, leaving 12 bases between the germline ends. CDR3 in DNA: TGTGCCAGCAGCTTATCTTTGGGCAGACAAGAGACCCAGTACTTC. Amino acid sequence: CASSLSLGRQETQYF.

The V gene is TRBV7-2, the J gene TRBJ1-2; D remains ambiguous. Germline CDR1 is SGHTA and CDR2 is FQGNSA. The CDR3 extends over 13 amino acids. V was pared by 4 bases and J by 8 bases, with 14 bases between. CDR3 nucleotide sequence: TGTGCCAGCAGCTCCGTTGCGGGAGGAGGCTACACCTTC. Protein product: CASSSVAGGGYTF.

The count of this clone is one. V is TRBV5-3 and J is TRBJ2-7; D remains unclear. TRBV5-3 is an open reading frame, and its role is uncertain. This CDR3 contains 15 residues. V gave up 5 bases and J gave up 0 bases, with 15 bases separating them. The CDR3 DNA reads as TGTGCCAGAAGGCATTCCAGGACCAACTCCTACGAGCAGTACTTC. Protein: CARRHSRTNSYEQYF.

CDR3 region: CASSHQETQYF. CDR3 nucleotides: TGCGCCAGCAGCCACCAAGAGACCCAGTACTTC. The rearrangement joins TRBV5-1 to TRBJ2-5, with D unclear. Germline loops: CDR1 SGHRS, CDR2 YFSETQ. This CDR3 is built from 11 residues. V lost 4 bases to trimming and J lost 0 bases, with 1 base between them.

The CDR3 DNA sequence: TGCGCCAGCAGCTTGAGACAGGCAGCGAACACCGGGGAGCTGTTTTTT. This encodes CASSLRQAANTGELFF. The chain links TRBV5-1 to TRBJ2-2; tentative D call: TRBD1 (6 bases). Trimming took off 1 base at V and 0 bases at J, with 10 bases between the two ends. The CDR3 is 16 amino acids. Germline-derived CDR1 and CDR2 are SGHRS and YFSETQ.

The rearrangement uses TRBV6-5 and TRBJ1-6; no clear D. The length of the CDR3 is 13 residues. Trimming removed 8 bases from V and 10 bases from J, with 15 bases in between. Germline V gene data show CDR1 as MNHEY and CDR2 as SVGAGI. CDR3 loop: CASAQWGISPLHF. DNA of the CDR3: TGTGCCAGCGCCCAATGGGGAATATCACCCCTCCACTTT.

The CDR3 loop reads CASSQLRGRLSQETQYF. The CDR3 DNA reads TGTGCCAGCAGCCAATTACGGGGAAGACTATCCCAAGAGACCCAGTACTTC. The chain links TRBV3-1 (or the pseudogene TRBV3-2) to TRBJ2-5; D perhaps matches TRBD2 (5 bases). Trimming left V 2 bases short and J 1 base short, with 17 bases between. The CDR3 spans 17 residues. CDR1 and CDR2 (germline): LGHDT, YNNKEL (reference sequence).

There are a few counts of this clone. The CDR3 is CASSLGGRVIYEQYF. The CDR3 coding sequence is TGTGCCAGCAGCTTAGGAGGGCGGGTTATATACGAGCAGTACTTC. The chain is built from TRBV7-2 and TRBJ2-7; maybe TRBD2 (5 bases). V dropped 1 base and J dropped 4 bases, with 14 bases sitting between them. Germline loops: CDR1 SGHTA, CDR2 FQGNSA. The CDR3 sequence is 15 residues long.

The chain is built from TRBV4-3 and TRBJ1-2; D is uncertain. Trimming took 4 bases from V and 5 from J, leaving 14 bases between them. Germline-derived CDR1 and CDR2 are LGHNA and YSLEER. The CDR3 has 14 residues. This CDR3 reads CASSPSDGGYGYTF. The CDR3 DNA reads as TGCGCCAGCAGCCCTTCGGACGGTGGTTATGGCTACACCTTC.

This rearrangement joins TRBV6-5 to TRBJ2-1, with a tentative D call TRBD2 (6 bases). The CDR3 covers 15 residues. The V and J ends lost 5 bases and 0 bases respectively, with 11 bases between them. CDR1 is MNHEY, CDR2 SVGAGI, per germline. CDR3: CASSTTAGSYNEQFF. CDR3 DNA sequence: TGTGCCAGCAGTACCACAGCGGGCTCCTACAATGAGCAGTTCTTC.

The J gene is TRBJ2-6, the V gene TRBV5-5; D ambiguous. Germline CDR1 SGHKS, CDR2 YYEKEE (reference sequence). V was pared by 2 bases and J by 2 bases, with 11 bases between. The length of the CDR3 is 16 residues. The CDR3 is CASSLGPDAGANVLTF. In DNA, the CDR3 is TGTGCCAGCAGCTTAGGTCCTGATGCTGGGGCCAACGTCCTGACTTTC.

J is TRBJ2-3 and V is TRBV27, with 14 bases aligning to TRBD2. Looked up from germline, CDR1 is MNHEY and CDR2 is SMNVEV (reference sequence). The CDR3 has 16 amino acids. The ends lost 4 bases at V and 6 bases at J; junction bases unmatched: 6. The CDR3 spells CASSWGLAGVFDTQYF. CDR3 sequence (DNA): TGTGCCAGCAGTTGGGGACTAGCGGGAGTATTCGATACGCAGTATTTT.

The chain combines TRBV10-3 with TRBJ1-6; 8 bases align to TRBD1. Germline values: CDR1 ENHRY, CDR2 SYGVKD. CDR3 size: 14 residues. V shed 4 bases, J shed 14 bases, and the junction held 10 bases outside the gene matches. Written as DNA, the CDR3 is TGTGCCATCAGTGGGACAGGGAGAAGTCAGGCCCTCCACTTT. This codes for CAISGTGRSQALHF.

CDR3 sequence (DNA): TGTGCCAGCAGCCTAAGAAGAACGAACACCGGGGAGCTGTTTTTT. Translating gives CASSLRRTNTGELFF. V is TRBV27 and J is TRBJ2-2; D gene ambiguous. The germline V gene encodes CDR1 MNHEY and CDR2 SMNVEV (reference sequence). Between the trimmed V and J ends, which lost 6 bases and 0 bases, there was a span of 11 bases. The CDR3 is 15 amino acids.

The V and J genes are TRBV5-1 and TRBJ2-1; either TRBD1 or TRBD2 may fit D (5 bases each). The CDR3 runs 14 residues. From germline, CDR1 is SGHRS and CDR2 YFSETQ. V was trimmed by 3 bases and J by 9 bases, leaving 16 bases between them. CDR3: CASSYTGPQLEQFF. The CDR3 DNA is TGCGCCAGCAGCTACACGGGACCACAGCTTGAGCAGTTCTTC.

V usage is TRBV9 and J usage is TRBJ1-4; TRBD1 aligns across 7 bases. The CDR3 length is 15 residues. V was pared by 3 bases and J by 4 bases, with 6 bases of the junction left unmatched. Germline CDR1 SGDLS, CDR2 YYNGEE. CDR3: CASSGGTAVNEKLFF. As DNA, the CDR3 is TGTGCCAGCAGCGGCGGGACAGCGGTTAATGAAAAACTGTTTTTT.

The chain carries TRBV5-4 and TRBJ2-5; D is uncertain. This CDR3 has 11 amino acids. Germline V gene sequence: CDR1 SGHNT, CDR2 YYREEE (reference sequence). Trimming took off 3 bases at V and 4 bases at J, with 4 bases between the two ends. CDR3 nucleotides: TGTGCCAGCAGCTACAGAGAGACCCAGTACTTC. Protein: CASSYRETQYF.

This clone was observed a few times. This sequence joins TRBV10-1 and TRBJ2-1, with 7 bases that match TRBD2. CDR3 length equals 15 residues. Germline CDR1 reads WNHNN; CDR2 reads SYGVQD (reference sequence). V trimming: 4 bases; J trimming: 2 bases; junction bases outside the gene matches: 5. As DNA, the CDR3 is TGCGCCAGCAGTGCCGAAGCGGGGACCTACAATGAGCAGTTCTTC. It encodes CASSAEAGTYNEQFF.

The rearrangement uses TRBV6-2 or TRBV6-3 and TRBJ2-3; 16 bases line up with TRBD2. CDR1 MNHEY and CDR2 SVGEGT come from the germline V gene. V was clipped by 4 bases and J by 4 bases; unmatched bases: 5. The length of the CDR3 is 17 residues. In nucleotides, the CDR3 is TGTGCCAGCAGTTCCCCGGGACTAGCGGGGGGGTCAGATACGCAGTATTTT. Its translation is CASSSPGLAGGSDTQYF.

The table lists this clone with a few counts. The chain links TRBV27 to TRBJ2-6; 10 bases are a match to TRBD1. V dropped 6 bases and J dropped 2; count of bases not matched to a gene: 7. CDR1 and CDR2 from the germline V gene are MNHEY and SMNVEV (reference sequence). CDR3 size: 17 residues. In nucleotides, the CDR3 is TGTGCCAGCAGCCCGGGACAGGGGAGAACTGGGGCCAACGTCCTGACTTTC. Protein product: CASSPGQGRTGANVLTF.

The V and J genes are TRBV19 and TRBJ1-2; D perhaps matches TRBD1 (6 bases). Germline V CDR1 and CDR2: LNHDA, SQIVND (reference sequence). The CDR3 has 13 residues. The V and J ends lost 5 bases and 3 bases respectively, with 10 bases between them. The DNA for the CDR3 is TGTGCCAGTAGTCTCGCAGGGGACTATGGCTACACCTTC. This encodes CASSLAGDYGYTF. The full variable domain, with the rest looked up from reference TRBV19 and TRBJ1-2, is DGGITQSPKYLFRKEGQNVTLSCEQNLNHDAMYWYRQDPGQGLRLIYYSQIVNDFQKGDIAEGYSVSREKKESFPLTVTSAQKNPTAFYLCASSLAGDYGYTFGSGTRLTVV.

The chain has TRBV3-1 (or the pseudogene TRBV3-2) and TRBJ2-1, with TRBD2 as a possible D gene (5 bases). The length of the CDR3 is 13 residues. The V gene lost 1 base and the J gene lost 7 bases, with 8 bases spanning the gap. Germline loops: CDR1 LGHDT, CDR2 YNNKEL (reference sequence). The CDR3: CASSQASNNEQFF. CDR3 DNA: TGTGCCAGCAGCCAAGCTAGCAATAATGAGCAGTTCTTC.